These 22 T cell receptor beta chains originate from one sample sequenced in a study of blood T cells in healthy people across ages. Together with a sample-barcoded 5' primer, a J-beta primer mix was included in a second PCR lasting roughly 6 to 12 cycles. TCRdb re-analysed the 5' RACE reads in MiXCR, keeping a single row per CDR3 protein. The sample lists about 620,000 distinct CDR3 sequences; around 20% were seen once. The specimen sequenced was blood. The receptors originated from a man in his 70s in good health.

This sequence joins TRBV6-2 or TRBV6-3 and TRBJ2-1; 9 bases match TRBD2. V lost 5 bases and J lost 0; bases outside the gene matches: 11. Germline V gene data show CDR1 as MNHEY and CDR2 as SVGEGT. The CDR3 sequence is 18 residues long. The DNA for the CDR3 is TGTGCCAGCAGTCACCCGGGGCTAGCGGGGAGCTCCTACAATGAGCAGTTCTTC. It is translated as CASSHPGLAGSSYNEQFF.

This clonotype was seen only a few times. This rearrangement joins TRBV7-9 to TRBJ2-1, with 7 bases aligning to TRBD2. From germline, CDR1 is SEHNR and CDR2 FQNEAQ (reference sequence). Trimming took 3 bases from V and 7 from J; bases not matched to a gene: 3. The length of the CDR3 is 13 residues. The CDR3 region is CASSLGSGNEQFF. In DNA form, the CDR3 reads TGTGCCAGCAGCTTGGGTAGCGGGAATGAGCAGTTCTTC.

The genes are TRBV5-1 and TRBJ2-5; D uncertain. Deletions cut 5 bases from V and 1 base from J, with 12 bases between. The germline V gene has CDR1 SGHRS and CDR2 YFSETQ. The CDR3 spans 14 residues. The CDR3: CASRNSQSQETQYF. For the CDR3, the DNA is TGCGCCAGCAGGAACTCACAGAGCCAAGAGACCCAGTACTTC.

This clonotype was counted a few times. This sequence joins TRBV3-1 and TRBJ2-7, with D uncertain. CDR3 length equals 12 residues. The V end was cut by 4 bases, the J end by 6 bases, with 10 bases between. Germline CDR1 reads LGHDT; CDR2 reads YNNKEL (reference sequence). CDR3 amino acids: CASSPTGSEQYF. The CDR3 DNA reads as TGTGCCAGCAGCCCCACGGGCTCCGAGCAGTACTTC.

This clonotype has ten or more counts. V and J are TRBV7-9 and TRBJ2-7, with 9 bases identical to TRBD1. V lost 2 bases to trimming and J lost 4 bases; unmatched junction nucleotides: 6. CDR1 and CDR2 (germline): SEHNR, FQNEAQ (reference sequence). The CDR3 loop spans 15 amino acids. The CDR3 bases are TGTGCCAGCAGCTTAAGCAACAGGGGGCAGTACGAGCAGTACTTC. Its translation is CASSLSNRGQYEQYF.

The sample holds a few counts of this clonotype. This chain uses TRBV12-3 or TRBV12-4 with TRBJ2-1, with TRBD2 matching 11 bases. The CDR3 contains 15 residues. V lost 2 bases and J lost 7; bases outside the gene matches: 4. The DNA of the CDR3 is TGTGCCAGCAGTTTATTAGCGGGAGGGCTTAATGAGCAGTTCTTC. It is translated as CASSLLAGGLNEQFF.

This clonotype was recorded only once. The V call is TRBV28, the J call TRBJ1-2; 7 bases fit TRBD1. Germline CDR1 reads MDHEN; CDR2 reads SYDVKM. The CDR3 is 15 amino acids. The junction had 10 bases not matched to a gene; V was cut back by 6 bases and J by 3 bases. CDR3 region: CASSLPGQSYYGYTF. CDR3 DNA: TGTGCCAGCAGCCTACCGGGACAGAGCTACTATGGCTACACCTTC.

The CDR3 nucleotides read TGTGCCAGCAGCCTTGACAGGCTTAATAACTATGGCTACACCTTC. It specifies CASSLDRLNNYGYTF. J is TRBJ1-2 and V is TRBV3-1, with D tentatively TRBD1 (6 bases). V was pared by 4 bases and J by 1 base, with 13 bases between. The germline V gene has CDR1 LGHDT and CDR2 YNNKEL (reference sequence). CDR3 length: 15 residues.

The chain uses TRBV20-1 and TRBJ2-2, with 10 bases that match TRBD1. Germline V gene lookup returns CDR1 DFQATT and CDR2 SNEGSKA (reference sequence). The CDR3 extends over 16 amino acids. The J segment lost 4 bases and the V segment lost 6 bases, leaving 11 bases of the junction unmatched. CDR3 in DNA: TGCAGTGCCCTCATTGGGGACAGGGGTATCACCGGGGAGCTGTTTTTT. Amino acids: CSALIGDRGITGELFF.

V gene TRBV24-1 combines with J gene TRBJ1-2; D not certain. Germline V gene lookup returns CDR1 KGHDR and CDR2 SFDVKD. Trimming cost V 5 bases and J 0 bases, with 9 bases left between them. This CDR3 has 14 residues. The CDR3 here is CATSADQANYGYTF. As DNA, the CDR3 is TGTGCCACCAGTGCGGATCAAGCTAACTATGGCTACACCTTC.

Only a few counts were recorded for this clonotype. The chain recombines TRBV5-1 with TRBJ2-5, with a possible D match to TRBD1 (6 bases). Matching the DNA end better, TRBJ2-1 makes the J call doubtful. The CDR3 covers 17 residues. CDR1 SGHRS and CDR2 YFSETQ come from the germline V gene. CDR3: CASSSQGLSRFYNEQFF. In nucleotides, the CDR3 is TGCGCCAGCAGCTCACAGGGATTATCTCGTTTCTACAATGAGCAGTTCTTC.

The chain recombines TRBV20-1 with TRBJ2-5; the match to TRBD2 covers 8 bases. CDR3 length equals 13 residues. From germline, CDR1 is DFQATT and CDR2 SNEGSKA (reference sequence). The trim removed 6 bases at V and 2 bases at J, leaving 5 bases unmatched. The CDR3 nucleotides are TGCAGTGCCAAGGGACTAGTGCAAGAGACCCAGTACTTC. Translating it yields CSAKGLVQETQYF.

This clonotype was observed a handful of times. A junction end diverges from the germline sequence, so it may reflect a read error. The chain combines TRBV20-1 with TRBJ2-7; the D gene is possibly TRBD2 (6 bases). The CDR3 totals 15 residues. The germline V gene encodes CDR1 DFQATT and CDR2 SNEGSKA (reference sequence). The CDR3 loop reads CSARDMGTLQYEQYF. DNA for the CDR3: TGCAGCGCTAGAGATATGGGGACTCTCCAATACGAGCAGTACTTC.

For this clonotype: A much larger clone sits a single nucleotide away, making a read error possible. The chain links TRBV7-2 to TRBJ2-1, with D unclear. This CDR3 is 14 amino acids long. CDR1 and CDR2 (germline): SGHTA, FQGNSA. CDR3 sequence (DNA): TGTGCCAGCAGCTTAGTTCCTGCGGTTGATGAGCAGCTCTTC. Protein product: CASSLVPAVDEQLF.

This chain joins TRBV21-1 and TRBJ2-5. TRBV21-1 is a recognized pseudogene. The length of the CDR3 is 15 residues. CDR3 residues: CASSTLLPVQETQYF. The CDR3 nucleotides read TGTGCCAGCAGCACCCTTTTGCCCGTTCAAGAGACCCAGTACTTC.

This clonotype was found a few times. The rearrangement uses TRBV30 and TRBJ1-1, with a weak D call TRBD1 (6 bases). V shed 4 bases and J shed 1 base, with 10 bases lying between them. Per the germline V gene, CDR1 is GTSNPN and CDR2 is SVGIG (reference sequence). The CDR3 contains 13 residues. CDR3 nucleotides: TGTGCCTGGACATCGACAGGGAACACTGAAGCTTTCTTT. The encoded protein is CAWTSTGNTEAFF.

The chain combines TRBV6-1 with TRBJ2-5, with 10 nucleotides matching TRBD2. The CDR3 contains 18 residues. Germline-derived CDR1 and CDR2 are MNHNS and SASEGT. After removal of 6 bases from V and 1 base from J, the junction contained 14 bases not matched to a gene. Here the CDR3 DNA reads TGTGCCAGCAGCTCCCGGTTTACTAGCGGGAAAGGCCAAGAGACCCAGTACTTC. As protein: CASSSRFTSGKGQETQYF.

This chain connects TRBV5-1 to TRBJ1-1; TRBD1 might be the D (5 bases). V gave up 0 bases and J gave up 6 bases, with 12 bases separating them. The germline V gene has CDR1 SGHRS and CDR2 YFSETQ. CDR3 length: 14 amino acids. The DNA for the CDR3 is TGCGCCAGCAGCTTGGGGTCAGGGTGGGCTGAAGCTTTCTTT. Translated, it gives CASSLGSGWAEAFF.

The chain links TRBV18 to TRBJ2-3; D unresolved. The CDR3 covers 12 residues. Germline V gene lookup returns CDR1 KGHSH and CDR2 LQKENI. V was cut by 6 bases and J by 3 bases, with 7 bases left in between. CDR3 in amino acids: CASSGRTDTQYF. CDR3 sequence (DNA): TGTGCCAGCTCGGGCAGGACAGATACGCAGTATTTT.

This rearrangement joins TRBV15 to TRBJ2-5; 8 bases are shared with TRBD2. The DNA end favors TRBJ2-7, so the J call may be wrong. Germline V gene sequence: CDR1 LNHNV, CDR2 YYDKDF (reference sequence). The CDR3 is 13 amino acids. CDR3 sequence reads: CATSGTRGYEQYF. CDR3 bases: TGTGCCACCAGCGGGACTAGAGGCTACGAGCAGTACTTC.

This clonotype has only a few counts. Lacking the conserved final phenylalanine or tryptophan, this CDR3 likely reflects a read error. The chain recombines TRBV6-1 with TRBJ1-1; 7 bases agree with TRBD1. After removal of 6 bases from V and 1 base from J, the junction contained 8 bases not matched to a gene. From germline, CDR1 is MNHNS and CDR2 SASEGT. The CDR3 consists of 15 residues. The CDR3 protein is CASSPGTVENTEAFL. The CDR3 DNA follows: TGTGCCAGCAGCCCCGGGACAGTGGAGAACACTGAAGCTTTCCTT.

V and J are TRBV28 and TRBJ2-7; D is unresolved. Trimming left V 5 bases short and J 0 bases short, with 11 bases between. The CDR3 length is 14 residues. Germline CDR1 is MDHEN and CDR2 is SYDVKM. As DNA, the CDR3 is TGTGCCAGCAGTCCCGCAACTTCCTCCTACGAGCAGTACTTC. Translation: CASSPATSSYEQYF.